This T cell receptor (beta chain) comes out of a study of T cell repertoires in cytomegalovirus infection. At the level of the study: Shared public TCR beta signatures pointed to both CMV infection and a matching HLA type.

Study results and limitations: Cumulated frequencies of public TCR beta families served to identify carriers of CMV plus the relevant HLA.

For this clonotype: The antigen is unknown.

TCRdb redid the calling of the reads with MiXCR, one entry per CDR3 protein. The sample holds hundreds of thousands of distinct CDR3 sequences, just under 30% seen once. V was trimmed by 1 base and J by 2 bases, leaving 8 bases between them. The CDR3 spans 14 residues. CDR1 and CDR2 from the germline V gene are SGHAT and FQDESV (reference sequence). The receptor was derived from a human donor in good health (CMV status not recorded). Some clones in this sample may be carry-over from other donors' samples. The starting material was cultured PBMCs, obtained from culture after CMV antigen stimulation. The chain employs TRBV11-1 and TRBJ2-5; unclear D gene. CDR3 in amino acids: CASSLEVRQETQYF. The CDR3 DNA reads as TGTGCCAGCAGCTTAGAGGTCAGGCAAGAGACCCAGTACTTC.